A single sample gave rise to the 20 T cell receptor beta chains below, sequenced in a study of T cell repertoires in cytomegalovirus infection. TCRdb re-called the reads with MiXCR, one entry per CDR3 protein. The sample has around 530,000 distinct CDR3 sequences, around 27% seen once. Sequencing used PBMCs. Every receptor here comes from a human donor in good health (CMV status not recorded). Some clones in this sample may be carry-over from other donors' samples.

This clonotype was seen a handful of times. This chain uses TRBV12-3 or TRBV12-4 with TRBJ1-5; no clear D gene. This CDR3 is 14 amino acids long. The V and J ends lost 6 bases and 4 bases respectively, with 13 bases between them. In DNA form, the CDR3 reads TGTGCCAGCAGCCCCGCCTGGATTAATCAGCCCCAGCATTTT. This sequence encodes CASSPAWINQPQHF.

This clonotype was seen only a few times. This chain uses TRBV23-1 with TRBJ2-5; 7 bases map to TRBD2. TRBV23-1 is annotated as an ORF whose role is uncertain. The V segment lost 3 bases and the J segment 1 base; nucleotides outside the gene matches: 5. The CDR3 length is 15 residues. CDR3 sequence (DNA): TGCGCCAGCAGTCAGGGAGGGGAGACCCAAGAGACCCAGTACTTC. The encoded protein is CASSQGGETQETQYF.

This sequence joins TRBV6-2 or TRBV6-3 and TRBJ2-7; the D is unclear. This CDR3 is built from 14 residues. Trimming stripped 7 bases from V and 1 base from J, with 14 bases between. CDR1 and CDR2 (germline): MNHEY, SVGEGT. The CDR3 coding sequence is TGTGCCAGCACGAAATCCCGTCCTTCCTACGAGCAGTACGTC. This translates into CASTKSRPSYEQYV.

In its sample, this clonotype was seen a few times. The rearrangement joins TRBV10-3 to TRBJ2-7; D not resolved. Germline values: CDR1 ENHRY, CDR2 SYGVKD. This CDR3 has 12 residues. V was shortened by 3 bases and J by 6 bases, with 9 bases between the two germline ends. The CDR3 DNA reads TGTGCCATCAGTGAAGGTCTTAGCGAGCAGTACGTC. It specifies CAISEGLSEQYV.

This rearrangement joins TRBV18 to TRBJ2-2, with D possibly TRBD1 on 6 matching bases. Trimming took off 2 bases at V and 5 bases at J, with 12 bases between the two ends. The CDR3 covers 15 residues. Germline V gene data show CDR1 as KGHSH and CDR2 as LQKENI. This CDR3 is CASSPTQDSTGELFF. As DNA, the CDR3 is TGTGCCAGCTCACCAACCCAGGACAGTACCGGGGAGCTGTTTTTT.

The rearrangement joins TRBV28 to TRBJ2-7; TRBD1 aligns across 8 bases. Germline V lookup: CDR1 MDHEN, CDR2 SYDVKM. The CDR3 loop spans 12 amino acids. The junction had 2 bases not matched to a gene; V was cut back by 8 bases and J by 2 bases. The CDR3 protein is CASHRGTYEQYF. The CDR3 bases are TGTGCCAGCCACAGGGGGACCTACGAGCAGTACTTC.

V and J are TRBV2 and TRBJ1-5; D call uncertain. Germline-derived CDR1 and CDR2 are SNHLY and FYNNEI. CDR3 length: 13 residues. The ends were cut back, 6 bases at V and 7 bases at J, with 13 bases in the middle. The CDR3 region is CASRIGPGQPQHF. Here the CDR3 DNA reads TGTGCCAGCAGGATAGGACCTGGGCAGCCCCAGCATTTT.

This chain joins TRBV12-3 or TRBV12-4 and TRBJ1-4; D may be TRBD1 (5 bases). Deletions cut 0 bases from V and 13 bases from J, with 24 bases between. This CDR3 has 17 residues. For the CDR3, the DNA is TGTGCCAGCAGTTTAGCTGGGGCGACTCCGGGGAATAGGGGACTGTTTTTT. Translation: CASSLAGATPGNRGLFF.

In its sample, this clonotype was seen a few times. The rearrangement links TRBV7-2 to TRBJ2-1; D gene ambiguous. V dropped 10 bases and J dropped 4 bases, with 14 bases sitting between them. This CDR3 is 13 amino acids long. Per the germline V gene, CDR1 is SGHTA and CDR2 is FQGNSA. For the CDR3, the DNA is TGTGCCAACTCCAAGGAGATTTACAATGAGCAGTTCTTC. This codes for CANSKEIYNEQFF.

There are a few counts of this clonotype. The chain uses TRBV12-3 or TRBV12-4 and TRBJ1-2; 10 bases match TRBD1. This CDR3 region has 13 residues. J lost 8 bases, V lost 5 bases, and 5 bases had no gene match. CDR3 sequence (DNA): TGTGCCAGCAGTAGGGACAGGGGAAGAGGCTACACCTTC. Translating gives CASSRDRGRGYTF.

The rearrangement uses TRBV6-2 or TRBV6-3 and TRBJ2-7; D gene uncertain. Germline CDR1 MNHEY, CDR2 SVGEGT. V gave up 0 bases and J gave up 2 bases, with 11 bases separating them. There are 15 residues in the CDR3. CDR3 in amino acids: CASSYSLMGAYEQYF. In nucleotides, the CDR3 is TGTGCCAGCAGTTACTCCCTTATGGGTGCCTACGAGCAGTACTTC.

This clonotype was observed many times. The chain couples TRBV6-2 or TRBV6-3 to TRBJ2-7; 8 nucleotides align to TRBD1. With 6 bases clipped from V and 0 bases from J, the junction kept 4 bases outside the gene matches. The CDR3 totals 14 residues. Per the germline V gene, CDR1 is MNHEY and CDR2 is SVGEGT. This CDR3 reads CASRRTGSSYEQYF. The CDR3 DNA follows: TGTGCCAGCAGAAGGACAGGGAGCTCCTACGAGCAGTACTTC.

The CDR3 bases are TGTGCCAGCAGTTACTTAAGTCCCAGAACTAGCGGGAGCCACGAGCAGTACTTC. Its protein is CASSYLSPRTSGSHEQYF. V usage is TRBV6-2 or TRBV6-3 and J usage is TRBJ2-7; 11 positions match TRBD2. The CDR3 length is 18 residues. V lost 1 base and J lost 5; bases outside the gene matches: 13. CDR1 and CDR2 (germline): MNHEY, SVGEGT.

This clonotype was counted between two and nine times. At one end the junction does not follow the germline gene, possibly because of a read error. The chain recombines TRBV7-7 with TRBJ2-1; tentatively, D is TRBD2 (5 bases). CDR1 is SSHAT and CDR2 is FNYEAQ in the germline V gene (reference sequence). CDR3 length: 15 residues. CDR3 residues: CASSARGSSYNEQFF. In nucleotides, the CDR3 is TGTGCTAGCAGCGCCAGAGGGAGCTCCTACAATGAGCAGTTCTTC.

This clonotype was found a few times. The V call is TRBV19, the J call TRBJ2-1; D is perhaps TRBD2 (5 bases). The ends were cut back, 5 bases at V and 4 bases at J, with 18 bases in the middle. Germline V CDR1 and CDR2: LNHDA, SQIVND (reference sequence). The CDR3 contains 16 residues. In DNA form, the CDR3 reads TGTGCCAGTAGTTTCCAGAGGGATCGACGGTACAATGAGCAGTTCTTC. Translating it yields CASSFQRDRRYNEQFF.

The chain couples TRBV6-2 or TRBV6-3 to TRBJ1-5, with a tentative D call TRBD1 (6 bases). Trimming cost V 7 bases and J 9 bases, with 16 bases left between them. Germline assignment: CDR1 MNHEY and CDR2 SVGEGT. This CDR3 spans 13 amino acids. CDR3 in DNA: TGTGCCAGCAACAGGGCCTCCTTCGGGCCCCAGCATTTT. Translating it yields CASNRASFGPQHF.

The CDR3 sequence: CASSLLWDRGFCTEAFF. The CDR3 bases are TGTGCCAGCAGCTTACTTTGGGACAGGGGGTTCTGCACTGAAGCTTTCTTT. The rearrangement uses TRBV7-9 and TRBJ1-1; 11 bases fit TRBD1. The V gene's germline CDR1 is SEHNR and CDR2 FQNEAQ (reference sequence). The CDR3 length is 17 residues. After removal of 2 bases from V and 4 bases from J, the junction contained 9 bases not matched to a gene.

This chain joins TRBV20-1 and TRBJ2-5; 12 bases are a match to TRBD2. Germline lookup yields CDR1 DFQATT and CDR2 SNEGSKA (reference sequence). J was trimmed by 0 bases and V by 5 bases; bases with no gene match: 4. The CDR3 consists of 15 residues. As DNA, the CDR3 is TGCAGTGCTGGACTAGCGGGGTTGTACCAAGAGACCCAGTACTTC. The encoded protein is CSAGLAGLYQETQYF.

This clonotype was seen repeatedly, ten times or more. The chain recombines TRBV7-8 with TRBJ2-1; 7 bases are a match to TRBD1. CDR1 and CDR2 (germline): SGHVS, FQNEAQ. With V trimmed by 5 bases and J by 4 bases, 8 bases remained unmatched. The CDR3 covers 15 residues. CDR3 nucleotide sequence: TGTGCCAGCAGCCCTCCTGTGACAGGGTACAATGAGCAGTTCTTC. Encoded protein: CASSPPVTGYNEQFF.

This rearrangement joins TRBV4-1 to TRBJ2-3; D uncertain. This CDR3 is 17 amino acids long. Germline-derived CDR1 and CDR2 are MGHRA and YSYEKL. Trimming cost V 1 base and J 0 bases, with 14 bases left between them. This CDR3 reads CASSQGQKPSSTDTQYF. In DNA, the CDR3 is TGCGCCAGCAGCCAAGGTCAGAAACCGTCCAGCACAGATACGCAGTATTTT.